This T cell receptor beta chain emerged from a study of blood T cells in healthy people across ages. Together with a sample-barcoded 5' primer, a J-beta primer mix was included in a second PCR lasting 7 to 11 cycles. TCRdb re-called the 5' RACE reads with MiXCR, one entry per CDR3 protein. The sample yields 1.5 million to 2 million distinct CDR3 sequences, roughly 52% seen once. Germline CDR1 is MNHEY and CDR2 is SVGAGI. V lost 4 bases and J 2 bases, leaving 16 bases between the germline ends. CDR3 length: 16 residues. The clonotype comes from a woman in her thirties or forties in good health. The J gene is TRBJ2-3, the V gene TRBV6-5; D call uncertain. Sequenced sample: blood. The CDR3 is CASSFSVLNPTDTQYF. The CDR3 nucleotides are TGTGCCAGCAGTTTCTCTGTTCTCAACCCCACAGATACGCAGTATTTT.